This TCR beta chain was captured by sequencing in a study of blood T cell repertoires in COVID-19. Study context: The analysed material was cDNA or gDNA that came from T cells, B-cell-depleted T cells, or PBMCs.

The repertoire was sequenced with immunoSEQ multiplex PCR; TCRdb's copy has only in-frame clones and lacks some. The data show 150,000 to 200,000 clones, 84% seen once. With regard to this clone: Additional DNA sequences in this sample encode the identical CDR3.

V lost 5 bases and J lost 4; bases outside the gene matches: 11. CDR1 and CDR2 from the germline V gene are LGHNT and FRNRAP. The CDR3 totals 16 residues. The J gene is TRBJ1-1, the V gene TRBV12-5; 9 positions match TRBD1. The sequence came from a woman aged 70-85 years with COVID-19, enrolled during active disease. The sample consisted of peripheral blood. Written as DNA, the CDR3 is TGTGCTAGTGGTCCAGGACAGGGGATGGGAAGCACTGAAGCTTTCTTT. Its protein is CASGPGQGMGSTEAFF. The variable domain in full, completed from reference TRBV12-5 and TRBJ1-1, reads DARVTQTPRHKVTEMGQEVTMRCQPILGHNTVFWYRQTMMQGLELLAYFRNRAPLDDSGMPKDRFSAEMPDATLATLKIQPSEPRDSAVYFCASGPGQGMGSTEAFFGQGTRLTVV.